Presented here are 14 T cell receptor beta chains from one specimen sequenced in a study of blood T cells in healthy people across ages. It was with a sample-barcoded 5' primer and a J-beta primer mix that a second PCR of roughly 6 to 12 cycles was run. TCRdb re-called the 5' RACE reads through MiXCR, storing one row per CDR3 protein. The table has about 1 million distinct CDR3 sequences, 40% to 45% seen once; the top ten hold approximately 20%. Source material: blood. These receptors all come from a woman in her sixties in good health.

V usage is TRBV5-1 and J usage is TRBJ2-3, with D maybe TRBD1 (5 bases). Per germline, CDR1 SGHRS and CDR2 YFSETQ. CDR3 size: 16 residues. V was shortened by 0 bases and J by 2 bases, with 13 bases between the two germline ends. In nucleotides, the CDR3 is TGCGCCAGCAGCTTGGCCGGGCCAGGGAACACAGATACGCAGTATTTT. This translates into CASSLAGPGNTDTQYF. The full variable domain, completed using reference TRBV5-1 and TRBJ2-3, is KAGVTQTPRYLIKTRGQQVTLSCSPISGHRSVSWYQQTPGQGLQFLFEYFSETQRNKGNFPGRFSGRQFSNSRSEMNVSTLELGDSALYLCASSLAGPGNTDTQYFGPGTRLTVL.

This chain joins TRBV28 and TRBJ2-2; 10 bases line up with TRBD2. Germline assignment: CDR1 MDHEN and CDR2 SYDVKM. The CDR3 is 16 residues long. The V and J ends lost 9 bases and 7 bases, in that order; junction bases with no gene match: 14. The CDR3 sequence: CASSKTSGTRNGELFF. CDR3 DNA: TGTGCCAGTTCTAAAACTAGCGGGACCCGCAACGGGGAGCTGTTTTTT.

This clonotype was seen more than once but under ten times. The CDR3 DNA sequence: TGTGCCAGCAGTGATGGGATCGGGGAGACCCAGTACTTC. Translating it yields CASSDGIGETQYF. The gene calls are TRBV2 and TRBJ2-4, with D uncertain. The J call may not be correct, given that the DNA end is closer to TRBJ2-5. The length of the CDR3 is 13 residues. The germline V gene encodes CDR1 SNHLY and CDR2 FYNNEI.

The V and J genes are TRBV3-1 and TRBJ2-1, with 9 bases identical to TRBD2. V was pared by 4 bases and J by 3 bases, with 16 bases of the junction left unmatched. CDR1 is LGHDT, CDR2 YNNKEL, per germline (reference sequence). The CDR3 has 19 residues. Here the CDR3 DNA reads TGTGCCAGCAGCCTTCCGGGACAGCTTACTAGCGGGCTCTACAATGAGCAGTTCTTC. It codes for CASSLPGQLTSGLYNEQFF.

This sequence joins TRBV5-1 and TRBJ2-3, with D possibly being TRBD2 (6 bases). The CDR3 contains 16 residues. With 0 bases removed from V and 4 bases from J, the gap between germline ends came to 15 bases. Per germline, CDR1 SGHRS and CDR2 YFSETQ. CDR3 in amino acids: CASSLEPGVNADTQYF. Written as DNA, the CDR3 is TGCGCCAGCAGCTTGGAGCCGGGAGTAAACGCAGATACGCAGTATTTT.

The rearrangement links TRBV27 to TRBJ2-3, with D unresolved. Germline values: CDR1 MNHEY, CDR2 SMNVEV (reference sequence). The ends were cut back, 11 bases at V and 5 bases at J, with 11 bases in the middle. This CDR3 has 11 amino acids. The CDR3 coding sequence is TGTGCCGCCACCCTGATAGATACGCAGTATTTT. Translation: CAATLIDTQYF.

Regarding this clonotype: Mismatch with germline at one junction end may stem from a read error. The rearrangement links TRBV27 to TRBJ2-2, with 11 bases lining up with TRBD2. The CDR3 is 17 residues long. Germline V gene data show CDR1 as MNHEY and CDR2 as SMNVEV (reference sequence). Here the CDR3 DNA reads TGTGCCAGCCTTGGACTAGCGGGTTCCTCGAACATCGGGGAGCTGTTTTTT. This gives the protein CASLGLAGSSNIGELFF.

This clonotype was seen more than once but under ten times. This sequence joins TRBV7-2 and TRBJ2-3; D possibly corresponds to TRBD2 (5 bases). This CDR3 is 15 amino acids long. Germline V gene sequence: CDR1 SGHTA, CDR2 FQGNSA. The ends were cut back, 1 base at V and 2 bases at J, with 10 bases in the middle. CDR3 in amino acids: CASSLVSSATDTQYF. CDR3 nucleotide sequence: TGTGCCAGCAGCTTAGTGAGTAGCGCCACAGATACGCAGTATTTT.

This clonotype showed up many times. The chain links TRBV5-1 to TRBJ2-5; D unresolved. The CDR3 extends over 13 amino acids. Per germline, CDR1 SGHRS and CDR2 YFSETQ. Trimming took off 4 bases at V and 4 bases at J, with 11 bases between the two ends. The CDR3 sequence is CASSLDLGETQYF. The CDR3 region has the DNA TGCGCCAGCAGCCTAGACCTGGGAGAGACCCAGTACTTC. The whole variable domain, remainder taken from reference TRBV5-1 and TRBJ2-5, is KAGVTQTPRYLIKTRGQQVTLSCSPISGHRSVSWYQQTPGQGLQFLFEYFSETQRNKGNFPGRFSGRQFSNSRSEMNVSTLELGDSALYLCASSLDLGETQYFGPGTRLLVL.

The chain carries TRBV27 and TRBJ2-5; TRBD1 or TRBD2 may be the D gene (6 bases each). The germline V and J ends were trimmed by 5 bases and 11 bases, with 18 bases remaining between them. Germline V gene sequence: CDR1 MNHEY, CDR2 SMNVEV (reference sequence). This CDR3 comprises 13 residues. In DNA, the CDR3 is TGTGCCAGCAGTACCGATTACCGGGGGCAGCAGTACTTC. It specifies CASSTDYRGQQYF.

The chain couples TRBV27 to TRBJ2-1; D may be TRBD1 or TRBD2 (5 bases each). Per the germline V gene, CDR1 is MNHEY and CDR2 is SMNVEV (reference sequence). The V and J ends lost 4 bases and 6 bases respectively, with 16 bases between them. The CDR3 covers 15 residues. The chain's CDR3 is CASSSGTRETNEQFF. In DNA form, the CDR3 reads TGTGCCAGCAGTTCCGGGACCCGCGAAACCAATGAGCAGTTCTTC.

This rearrangement joins TRBV13 to TRBJ2-7; unclear D gene. CDR1 is PRHDT, CDR2 FYEKMQ, per germline (reference sequence). V gave up 7 bases and J gave up 3 bases, with 10 bases separating them. CDR3 length: 12 amino acids. The CDR3 region is CASTLECYEQYF. CDR3 nucleotide sequence: TGTGCCAGCACCCTCGAATGCTACGAGCAGTACTTC.

The sample holds a few counts of this clonotype. The rearrangement uses TRBV29-1 and TRBJ2-5; 14 bases fit TRBD2. Trimming cost V 0 bases and J 4 bases; bases outside gene matches: 7. CDR3 length: 17 residues. Germline-derived CDR1 and CDR2 are SQVTM and ANQGSEA. The DNA of the CDR3 is TGCAGCGTTGAAGATGGGGGGACTAGCGGGAGTGGAGAGACCCAGTACTTC. Translated, it gives CSVEDGGTSGSGETQYF.

The rearrangement uses TRBV12-3 or TRBV12-4 and TRBJ2-1; perhaps TRBD1 as D (5 bases). The CDR3 is 12 residues long. V lost 5 bases, J lost 8 bases, and 10 bases lay in between. Written as DNA, the CDR3 is TGTGCCAGCAGTCCCGACAGACATGAGCAGTTCTTC. It encodes CASSPDRHEQFF.